Listed below are T cell receptor beta chains from one sample, sequenced in a study of blood T cell repertoires in COVID-19. Libraries were prepared by immunoSEQ multiplex PCR; TCRdb keeps only in-frame clonotypes and omits some of them. The sample lists a few hundred thousand clones, about four fifths occurring once. The sample was peripheral blood. The receptors stem from a woman between 40 and 50 years old who had recovered from COVID-19. CDR3s include the opening cysteine and the closing phenylalanine or tryptophan. Fields, in order: D gene, V gene, clone size, J gene, CDR3 DNA, CDR3 protein. D genes are given only for firm matches. Not all rows give a size; the values are once, few, many and, for expanded clones, a class.

D: .
V: TRBV18
size: .
J: TRBJ1-2
DNA: TGTGCCAGCTCAACCAAGGGGGGGAACGGCTACACCTTC
CDR3: CASSTKGGNGYTF

D: .
V: TRBV19
size: .
J: TRBJ1-6
DNA: TGTGCCAGTAGTATAGATCTATGGGGCAGGAGCTCCTATAATTCACCCCTCCACTTT
CDR3: CASSIDLWGRSSYNSPLHF

D: TRBD1
V: TRBV14
size: .
J: TRBJ1-2
DNA: TGTGCCAGCAGCCAAGCGAGGGGACAGGGGAGTTCTGGCTACACCTTC
CDR3: CASSQARGQGSSGYTF

D: .
V: TRBV12-3/TRBV12-4
size: .
J: TRBJ1-6
DNA: TGTGCCAGCAGGATCCAGGGCAATTCACCCCTCCACTTT
CDR3: CASRIQGNSPLHF

D: TRBD1
V: TRBV7-2
size: .
J: TRBJ2-7
DNA: TGTGCCAGCAGCTTAGGGACAGGCGGATCTTTTCAGTACTTC
CDR3: CASSLGTGGSFQYF

D: .
V: TRBV14
size: once
J: TRBJ1-4
DNA: TGTGCCAGCAGCCCCGGTTGGGAAAAACTGTTTTTT
CDR3: CASSPGWEKLFF

D: .
V: TRBV4-2
size: many
J: TRBJ1-3
DNA: TGTGCCAGCAGCCAAGATCAAGTGGGCAGGGGTTTCTCTGGAAACACCATATATTTT
CDR3: CASSQDQVGRGFSGNTIYF

D: .
V: TRBV12-3/TRBV12-4
size: .
J: TRBJ2-5
DNA: TGTGCCAGCACTGATACGGACTTCGGGGGCCAGTACTTC
CDR3: CASTDTDFGGQYF

D: TRBD1
V: TRBV18
size: .
J: TRBJ1-2
DNA: TGTGCCAGCTCACCACGGGACAGGGTATATGGCTACACCTTC
CDR3: CASSPRDRVYGYTF

D: TRBD1
V: TRBV3-1/TRBV3-2
size: .
J: TRBJ1-4
DNA: TGTGCCAGCAGCCAGACAGGGAGAGATACAACTAATGAAAAACTGTTTTTT
CDR3: CASSQTGRDTTNEKLFF

D: .
V: TRBV6-5
size: .
J: TRBJ2-5
DNA: TGTGCCAGCGCCCCAGCACAGGGATACCAAGAGACCCAGTACTTC
CDR3: CASAPAQGYQETQYF

D: TRBD2
V: TRBV7-6
size: .
J: TRBJ2-7
DNA: TGTGCCAGCAGCTCCTTGTTAGCGGGGGGGATCTACGAGCAGTACTTC
CDR3: CASSSLLAGGIYEQYF

D: .
V: TRBV7-2
size: few
J: TRBJ2-7
DNA: TGTGCCAGCAGCTTAGTAGCCCCCTCCTACGAGCAGTACTTC
CDR3: CASSLVAPSYEQYF

D: TRBD1
V: TRBV9
size: .
J: TRBJ2-4
DNA: TGTGCCAGCAGCAATGGGGGACAGGTAAACATTCAGTACTTC
CDR3: CASSNGGQVNIQYF

D: .
V: TRBV29-1
size: .
J: TRBJ1-3
DNA: TGCAGCGTTGCCAGGACTGGAAACACCATATATTTT
CDR3: CSVARTGNTIYF

D: .
V: TRBV21-1
size: .
J: TRBJ1-1
DNA: TGTGCCAGCAGCAAAAAAACGGGGAGAACTGAAGCTTTCTTT
CDR3: CASSKKTGRTEAFF

D: .
V: TRBV28
size: .
J: TRBJ2-7
DNA: TGTGCCAGCAGTCCGACCTCCTGGGACACTATAGAATACGAGCAGTACTTC
CDR3: CASSPTSWDTIEYEQYF

D: TRBD2
V: TRBV19
size: .
J: TRBJ2-2
DNA: TGTGCCAGTAGTAGGACTAGGAACACCGGGGAGCTGTTTTTT
CDR3: CASSRTRNTGELFF

D: TRBD1
V: TRBV19
size: .
J: TRBJ1-1
DNA: TGTGCCAGTAGTGCCCGTAGTAGGACAGGCGGAGCTGAAGCTTTCTTT
CDR3: CASSARSRTGGAEAFF

D: .
V: TRBV5-1
size: .
J: TRBJ2-3
DNA: TGCGCCAGCAGCTTGGGACTAAACACAGATACGCAGTATTTT
CDR3: CASSLGLNTDTQYF

D: .
V: TRBV2
size: .
J: TRBJ1-6
DNA: TGTGCCAGCAGGCCTTCCGGGGGTTCACCCCTCCACTTT
CDR3: CASRPSGGSPLHF

D: TRBD1
V: TRBV24-1
size: .
J: TRBJ2-2
DNA: TGTGCCACCAGTGATAGCCCGGGACAGGGGGTCAGAAACACCGGGGAGCTGTTTTTT
CDR3: CATSDSPGQGVRNTGELFF

D: .
V: TRBV27
size: .
J: TRBJ1-3
DNA: TGTGCCAGCAGTTTCGGTCGGGGGGATAACACCATATATTTT
CDR3: CASSFGRGDNTIYF

D: TRBD1
V: TRBV5-1
size: .
J: TRBJ1-1
DNA: TGCGCCAGCAGTACCGGGACAGGGGGTTTCCTGAACACTGAAGCTTTCTTT
CDR3: CASSTGTGGFLNTEAFF